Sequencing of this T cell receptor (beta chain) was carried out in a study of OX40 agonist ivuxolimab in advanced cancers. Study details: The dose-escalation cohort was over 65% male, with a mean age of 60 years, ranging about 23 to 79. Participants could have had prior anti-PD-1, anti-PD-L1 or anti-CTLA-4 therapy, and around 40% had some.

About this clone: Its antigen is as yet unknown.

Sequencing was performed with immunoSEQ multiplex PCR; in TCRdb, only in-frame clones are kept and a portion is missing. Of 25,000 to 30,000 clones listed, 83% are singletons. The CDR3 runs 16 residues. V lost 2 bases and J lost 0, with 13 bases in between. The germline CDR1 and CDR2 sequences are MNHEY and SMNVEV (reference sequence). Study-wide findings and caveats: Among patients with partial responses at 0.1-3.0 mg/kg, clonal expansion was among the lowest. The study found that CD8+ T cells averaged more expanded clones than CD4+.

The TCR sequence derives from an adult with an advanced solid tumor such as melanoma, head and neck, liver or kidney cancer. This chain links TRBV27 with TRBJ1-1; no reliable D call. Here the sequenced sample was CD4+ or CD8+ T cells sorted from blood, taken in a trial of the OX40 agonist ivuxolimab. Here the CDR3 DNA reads TGTGCCAGCAGTTTAGCGTCATCAAGCATGAACACTGAAGCTTTCTTT. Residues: CASSLASSSMNTEAFF.